This T cell receptor beta chain was observed in a study of T-cell reconstitution after alpha-beta-depleted transplantation in children. Study-level findings and limits: About two months after transplant, alpha-beta T cells reportedly came from several hundred expanded graft clones.

This clonotype was picked up many times. The antigen is not known. This CDR3 has 13 residues. The V gene lost 5 bases and the J gene lost 5 bases, with 10 bases spanning the gap. The V gene's germline CDR1 is LGHNA and CDR2 YSLEER. Researchers prepared the TCRbeta library using unique molecular identifiers, the study reports. TCRdb re-derived calls from the PCR reads in MiXCR, one entry per CDR3 protein. The table has fewer than 700,000 distinct CDR3 sequences, 13% seen once. The sample in question was PBMCs, mostly from graft donor cells, obtained 360 days after TCRalphabeta/CD19-depleted stem cell transplant. This chain joins TRBV4-3 and TRBJ2-1; D may be TRBD1 or TRBD2 (5 bases each). The clonotype was recovered from a male patient between 5 and 17 years old who had a stem cell transplant for acute myeloid leukemia, so the T cells may come from the graft donor. CDR3 amino acids: CASSSGPNNEQFF. The CDR3 nucleotides read TGCGCCAGCAGCTCGGGACCAAACAATGAGCAGTTCTTC.